Following are 14 T cell receptor beta chains from one sample sequenced in a study of OX40 agonist ivuxolimab in advanced cancers. The library came from the immunoSEQ multiplex PCR assay. The source is immuneACCESS, and TCRdb retained only in-frame sequences with V and J called. Part of the clones is not carried over; for the studies checked, unresolved V genes explain less than half of this, and the remainder is unexplained. For this sample the table gives 55,000 to 95,000 clones, of which around 88% were detected only once. The ten largest make up 2.5% to 3.5% of the sample. Here the sequenced sample was CD4+ or CD8+ T cells sorted from blood, taken in a trial of the OX40 agonist ivuxolimab. The receptors stem from an adult with an advanced solid tumor such as melanoma, head and neck, liver or kidney cancer.

The V call is TRBV28, the J call TRBJ2-3, with D possibly being TRBD2 (6 bases). This CDR3 region has 14 residues. V lost 8 bases and J lost 1, with 13 bases in between. Germline V gene data show CDR1 as MDHEN and CDR2 as SYDVKM. The DNA of the CDR3 is TGTGCCAGCGGCGGGGCCATTGGCACAGATACGCAGTATTTT. Translation gives CASGGAIGTDTQYF.

This rearrangement joins TRBV7-2 to TRBJ1-2; maybe TRBD1 (5 bases). This CDR3 comprises 12 residues. Trimming removed 1 base from V and 11 bases from J, with 11 bases in between. The germline CDR1 and CDR2 sequences are SGHTA and FQGNSA. CDR3 protein: CASSLDVKGYTF. In nucleotides, the CDR3 is TGTGCCAGCAGCTTAGACGTCAAGGGGTACACCTTC. The variable domain in full, with the rest retrieved from reference TRBV7-2 and TRBJ1-2, is GAGVSQSPSNKVTEKGKDVELRCDPISGHTALYWYRQSLGQGLEFLIYFQGNSAPDKSGLPSDRFSAERTGGSVSTLTIQRTQQEDSAVYLCASSLDVKGYTFGSGTRLTVV.

The gene calls are TRBV28 and TRBJ1-3; 7 nucleotides align to TRBD1. The CDR3 is 15 amino acids. V shed 2 bases, J shed 3 bases, and the junction held 4 bases outside the gene matches. Germline CDR1 is MDHEN and CDR2 is SYDVKM. This CDR3 reads CASSLPDRNGNTIYF. The DNA of the CDR3 is TGTGCCAGCAGTTTACCGGACAGGAATGGAAACACCATATATTTT. Supplemented by reference TRBV28 and TRBJ1-3, the full variable domain reads DVKVTQSSRYLVKRTGEKVFLECVQDMDHENMFWYRQDPGLGLRLIYFSYDVKMKEKGDIPEGYSVSREKKERFSLILESASTNQTSMYLCASSLPDRNGNTIYFGEGSWLTVV.

The V and J genes are TRBV5-4 and TRBJ2-5, with TRBD1 matching 7 bases. From germline, CDR1 is SGHNT and CDR2 YYREEE (reference sequence). The CDR3 covers 14 residues. Trimming cost V 4 bases and J 2 bases; bases outside gene matches: 5. The CDR3 DNA reads TGTGCCAGCAGCGTGTCGACAGGGCAAGAGACCCAGTACTTC. It codes for CASSVSTGQETQYF.

The V gene is TRBV6-6, the J gene TRBJ1-3; D may be TRBD1 (5 bases). This CDR3 is built from 14 residues. Per the germline V gene, CDR1 is MNHNY and CDR2 is SVGAGI (reference sequence). Trimming shortened V by 2 bases and J by 0 bases, and 5 bases separated the two germline ends. The CDR3 here is CASSYDSSGNTIYF. For the CDR3, the DNA is TGTGCCAGCAGTTACGACAGCTCTGGAAACACCATATATTTT.

The chain carries TRBV5-6 and TRBJ1-3; D call uncertain. The V end lost 4 bases, the J end lost 0 bases, and 14 bases lay between the germline ends. The CDR3 sequence is 16 residues long. Germline CDR1 SGHDT, CDR2 YYEEEE. Here the CDR3 DNA reads TGTGCCAGCAGCCCCCCCGCGGGTTCCTCTGGAAACACCATATATTTT. It yields the protein CASSPPAGSSGNTIYF.

This chain connects TRBV19 to TRBJ2-7; 9 bases match TRBD1. V was clipped by 5 bases and J by 0 bases; unmatched bases: 5. CDR3 length: 15 residues. CDR1 and CDR2 (germline): LNHDA, SQIVND (reference sequence). The CDR3 loop is CASSPGQGSSYEQYF. The DNA of the CDR3 is TGTGCCAGTAGTCCCGGACAGGGGAGCTCCTACGAGCAGTACTTC.

This clone was seen just once. This sequence joins TRBV5-1 and TRBJ2-4; no definite D call. The V gene lost 1 base and the J gene lost 9 bases, with 11 bases spanning the gap. Per the germline V gene, CDR1 is SGHRS and CDR2 is YFSETQ. CDR3 length: 13 residues. The CDR3 sequence: CASSLNLDSIQYF. CDR3 coding DNA: TGCGCCAGCAGCTTGAACCTAGATAGCATTCAGTACTTC.

The chain carries TRBV5-1 and TRBJ2-1, with 11 nucleotides matching TRBD2. The CDR3 contains 15 residues. Germline values: CDR1 SGHRS, CDR2 YFSETQ. With V trimmed by 4 bases and J by 14 bases, 14 bases remained unmatched. For the CDR3, the DNA is TGCGCCAGCAGCGTGGGGACTAGCGGTCCCGAGTGGAAGTTCTTC. Protein product: CASSVGTSGPEWKFF. Supplemented by reference TRBV5-1 and TRBJ2-1, the full variable domain reads KAGVTQTPRYLIKTRGQQVTLSCSPISGHRSVSWYQQTPGQGLQFLFEYFSETQRNKGNFPGRFSGRQFSNSRSEMNVSTLELGDSALYLCASSVGTSGPEWKFFGPGTRLTVL.

The DNA of the CDR3 is TGTGCCAGCAGTTACCATCTCGACAGCTTAGAGACCCAGTACTTC. As protein: CASSYHLDSLETQYF. The rearrangement links TRBV6-5 to TRBJ2-5, with D maybe TRBD1 (5 bases). The CDR3 extends over 15 amino acids. The ends were cut back, 2 bases at V and 4 bases at J, with 14 bases in the middle. In germline, CDR1 is MNHEY, CDR2 SVGAGI.

The rearrangement links TRBV18 to TRBJ2-3, with no clear D. Germline lookup yields CDR1 KGHSH and CDR2 LQKENI. Trimming removed 5 bases at V and 0 bases at J, with 12 bases between. The CDR3 has 15 residues. Here the CDR3 reads CASSTGSPSTDTQYF. The CDR3 DNA reads TGTGCCAGCTCAACGGGCTCTCCTAGCACAGATACGCAGTATTTT.

A word on this clone: A junction boundary mismatches the germline segment, possibly from a read error. This chain uses TRBV7-7 with TRBJ2-2, with D perhaps assigned TRBD1 or TRBD2 (5 bases each). Germline V CDR1 and CDR2: SSHAT, FNYEAQ (reference sequence). The CDR3 length is 15 residues. The DNA for the CDR3 is TGTGCTAGCAGCTATGGGACCAAGAACACCGGGGAGCTGTTTTTT. Translation gives CASSYGTKNTGELFF.

This chain joins TRBV5-4 and TRBJ2-7; D is uncertain. This CDR3 region has 14 residues. Germline CDR1 is SGHNT and CDR2 is YYREEE (reference sequence). V gave up 0 bases and J gave up 6 bases, with 13 bases separating them. The DNA for the CDR3 is TGTGCCAGCAGCTTGGACCAATTCTTGCGCGAGCAGTACTTC. Translating it yields CASSLDQFLREQYF.

The chain couples TRBV11-2 to TRBJ2-7, with D possibly being TRBD2 (6 bases). The CDR3 extends over 13 amino acids. The ends were cut back, 6 bases at V and 4 bases at J, with 13 bases in the middle. Germline V CDR1 and CDR2: SGHAT, FQNNGV. DNA of the CDR3: TGTGCCAGCAGAACCGGGACTGGGTACGAGCAGTACTTC. Protein sequence: CASRTGTGYEQYF.